Listed here are 32 T cell receptor beta chains from one sample, sequenced in a study of T cell changes during pregnancy in multiple sclerosis. The table came from immunoSEQ multiplex PCR; TCRdb's copy has only in-frame clones and leaves some out. The sample has approximately 88,000 clones, 92% seen once. This sample comprised peripheral blood, obtained in the first trimester of pregnancy. The receptors here all came from a female donor with multiple sclerosis, enrolled in a pregnancy study.

This chain uses TRBV18 with TRBJ1-1; tentative D call: TRBD1 (5 bases). Per the germline V gene, CDR1 is KGHSH and CDR2 is LQKENI. Trimming took off 2 bases at V and 4 bases at J, with 14 bases between the two ends. The CDR3 totals 15 residues. The CDR3 here is CASSPSQGEATEAFF. CDR3 sequence (DNA): TGTGCCAGCTCACCATCGCAGGGTGAGGCCACTGAAGCTTTCTTT.

The CDR3 sequence: CASSADPTGDNEQFF. The CDR3 coding sequence is TGTGCCAGCAGCGCGGACCCGACAGGGGACAATGAGCAGTTCTTC. The genes are TRBV5-6 and TRBJ2-1; TRBD1 aligns across 8 bases. After removal of 4 bases from V and 5 bases from J, the junction contained 8 bases not matched to a gene. The CDR3 runs 15 residues. Germline values: CDR1 SGHDT, CDR2 YYEEEE.

The J gene is TRBJ2-7, the V gene TRBV4-2; TRBD2 aligns across 11 bases. The CDR3 loop spans 15 amino acids. Germline CDR1 is LGHNA and CDR2 is YNFKEQ. J lost 0 bases, V lost 5 bases, and 3 bases had no gene match. CDR3 DNA: TGTGCCAGCAGCTATACTAGCGGGAGCTCCTACGAGCAGTACTTC. Its translation is CASSYTSGSSYEQYF.

This clone was seen just once. V and J are TRBV7-2 and TRBJ1-1; perhaps TRBD1 as D (6 bases). CDR3 length: 15 amino acids. The germline gives CDR1 SGHTA, CDR2 FQGNSA. V lost 5 bases and J lost 0, with 13 bases in between. CDR3 sequence (DNA): TGTGCCAGCAGCCCAACAGGGACAATGAACACTGAAGCTTTCTTT. This codes for CASSPTGTMNTEAFF.

J is TRBJ1-1 and V is TRBV5-1; 7 bases fit TRBD1. The CDR3 is 16 residues long. The V segment lost 1 base and the J segment 1 base; nucleotides outside the gene matches: 7. CDR1 SGHRS and CDR2 YFSETQ come from the germline V gene. The CDR3 DNA is TGCGCCAGCAGCTTGAGGCCCGCAGGGGGGAACACTGAAGCTTTCTTT. Translating gives CASSLRPAGGNTEAFF.

This chain joins TRBV25-1 and TRBJ2-1; TRBD2 aligns across 9 bases. Trimming at V came to 4 bases and at J to 3 bases, leaving 4 bases not matched to a gene. The CDR3 totals 15 residues. CDR1 and CDR2 from the germline V gene are MGHDK and SYGVNS. The CDR3 nucleotides read TGTGCCAGCAGTGCCAGCGGGAGGTTCTACAATGAGCAGTTCTTC. It specifies CASSASGRFYNEQFF. The variable domain in full, with the rest retrieved from reference TRBV25-1 and TRBJ2-1, is EADIYQTPRYLVIGTGKKITLECSQTMGHDKMYWYQQDPGMELHLIHYSYGVNSTEKGDLSSESTVSRIRTEHFPLTLESARPSHTSQYLCASSASGRFYNEQFFGPGTRLTVL.

CDR3 in DNA: TGTGCCAGCAGTTTTCAAGGGGGAACTAACTATGGCTACACCTTC. Protein sequence: CASSFQGGTNYGYTF. The genes are TRBV28 and TRBJ1-2; D perhaps matches TRBD1 (6 bases). The CDR3 sequence is 15 residues long. CDR1 is MDHEN and CDR2 is SYDVKM in the germline V gene. V was trimmed by 3 bases and J by 0 bases, leaving 11 bases between them.

J is TRBJ1-4 and V is TRBV28, with 7 bases lining up with TRBD1. Germline loops: CDR1 MDHEN, CDR2 SYDVKM. The CDR3 runs 16 residues. After removal of 6 bases from V and 4 bases from J, the junction contained 11 bases not matched to a gene. Written as DNA, the CDR3 is TGTGCCAGCAGCCGAAACAGGGGAGGTGGTAATGAAAAACTGTTTTTT. Translating gives CASSRNRGGGNEKLFF.

The rearrangement links TRBV5-4 to TRBJ2-1, with a tentative D call TRBD1 (5 bases). Trimming shortened V by 5 bases and J by 7 bases, and 22 bases separated the two germline ends. The CDR3 length is 16 residues. The germline V gene has CDR1 SGHNT and CDR2 YYREEE (reference sequence). The CDR3 sequence is CASSLGLMGNGNEQFF. The CDR3 DNA is TGTGCCAGCAGTCTGGGGCTAATGGGAAACGGGAATGAGCAGTTCTTC.

The CDR3 loop reads CASSPPTGGFNEQFF. The CDR3 DNA sequence: TGTGCCAGCTCACCACCGACGGGAGGGTTCAATGAGCAGTTCTTC. J is TRBJ2-1 and V is TRBV18, with TRBD2 matching 8 bases. Germline assignment: CDR1 KGHSH and CDR2 LQKENI. J gave up 6 bases and V 0 bases, and 4 bases lay outside the gene matches. The CDR3 covers 15 residues. The complete variable domain, with remaining parts taken from reference TRBV18 and TRBJ2-1, reads NAGVMQNPRHLVRRRGQEARLRCSPMKGHSHVYWYRQLPEEGLKFMVYLQKENIIDESGMPKERFSAEFPKEGPSILRIQQVVRGDSAAYFCASSPPTGGFNEQFFGPGTRLTVL.

The V and J genes are TRBV19 and TRBJ2-3, with D hard to call. Germline-derived CDR1 and CDR2 are LNHDA and SQIVND (reference sequence). The CDR3 is 13 amino acids. V was pared by 1 base and J by 3 bases, with 5 bases between. The chain's CDR3 is CASSIGRTDTQYF. CDR3 bases: TGTGCCAGTAGTATAGGTCGGACAGATACGCAGTATTTT.

The chain carries TRBV5-4 and TRBJ2-5, with TRBD2 as a possible D gene (5 bases). V shed 4 bases and J shed 5 bases, with 15 bases lying between them. CDR3 length equals 14 residues. The germline gives CDR1 SGHNT, CDR2 YYREEE (reference sequence). DNA of the CDR3: TGTGCCAGCAGCGCGGCCTCCGGGGAGGAGACCCAGTACTTC. This translates into CASSAASGEETQYF.

The gene calls are TRBV11-2 and TRBJ1-3; the D is unclear. CDR3 length: 16 amino acids. Germline CDR1 reads SGHAT; CDR2 reads FQNNGV. Trimming left V 8 bases short and J 0 bases short, with 17 bases between. CDR3: CASARRVISSGNTIYF. CDR3 coding DNA: TGTGCCAGCGCGAGGAGGGTAATAAGCTCTGGAAACACCATATATTTT.

The rearrangement joins TRBV6-5 to TRBJ2-3; no clear D gene. Germline loops: CDR1 MNHEY, CDR2 SVGAGI. The CDR3 is 12 amino acids. V was shortened by 5 bases and J by 7 bases, with 10 bases between the two germline ends. The CDR3 sequence: CASSPTPHTQYF. The CDR3 DNA follows: TGTGCCAGCAGTCCCACTCCTCATACGCAGTATTTT.

The genes are TRBV4-1 and TRBJ1-4; 7 positions agree with TRBD1. CDR1 and CDR2 (germline): MGHRA, YSYEKL. With 1 base clipped from V and 8 bases from J, the junction kept 1 base outside the gene matches. There are 13 residues in the CDR3. The CDR3 sequence: CASSQGTGEKLFF. CDR3 nucleotide sequence: TGCGCCAGCAGCCAAGGGACAGGCGAAAAACTGTTTTTT.

The chain is built from TRBV11-2 and TRBJ2-7; possible D gene TRBD1, 5 bases. The CDR3 loop spans 14 amino acids. CDR1 SGHAT and CDR2 FQNNGV come from the germline V gene. The V gene lost 1 base and the J gene lost 3 bases, with 10 bases spanning the gap. CDR3 coding DNA: TGTGCCAGCAGCTTAGGCGACAGCCTCTACGAGCAGTACTTC. Translation: CASSLGDSLYEQYF.

The sample holds one count of this clone. V usage is TRBV28 and J usage is TRBJ2-7; D not certain. This CDR3 is built from 12 residues. The germline V gene encodes CDR1 MDHEN and CDR2 SYDVKM. V was pared by 5 bases and J by 5 bases, with 10 bases between. The CDR3 DNA sequence: TGTGCCAGCAGTCTCATAGTCCACGAGCAGTACTTC. Amino acid sequence: CASSLIVHEQYF.

The chain recombines TRBV6-1 with TRBJ1-4; 9 bases match TRBD1. The CDR3 spans 14 residues. The trim removed 6 bases at V and 8 bases at J, leaving 7 bases unmatched. CDR1 is MNHNS, CDR2 SASEGT, per germline. This chain's CDR3 is CASRDRGLGEKLFF. The CDR3 DNA follows: TGTGCCAGCAGGGACAGGGGATTAGGGGAAAAACTGTTTTTT.

This clone was counted between two and nine times. The chain employs TRBV5-3 and TRBJ2-5; 7 nucleotides align to TRBD1. TRBV5-3 belongs to the ORF category, with a function that is uncertain. The CDR3 has 15 residues. J gave up 5 bases and V 3 bases, and 10 bases lay outside the gene matches. CDR3 DNA: TGTGCCAGAAGCTGCCGGGACAGAGAGTGGGAGACCCAGTACTTC. Translation gives CARSCRDREWETQYF.

This rearrangement joins TRBV6-6 to TRBJ1-5, with TRBD1 identical over 10 bases. Germline V gene lookup returns CDR1 MNHNY and CDR2 SVGAGI (reference sequence). With 7 bases clipped from V and 8 bases from J, the junction kept 11 bases outside the gene matches. The CDR3 contains 15 residues. CDR3 coding DNA: TGTGCCAGCAAAGGTGGACAGGGGGACTCGGAGCCCCAGCATTTT. It codes for CASKGGQGDSEPQHF.

The rearrangement joins TRBV20-1 to TRBJ2-7, with TRBD1 as a possible D gene (6 bases). CDR1 and CDR2 (germline): DFQATT, SNEGSKA (reference sequence). The V and J ends lost 5 bases and 2 bases respectively, with 7 bases between them. The CDR3 loop spans 11 amino acids. CDR3 in amino acids: CSARTAYEQYF. The CDR3, as DNA: TGCAGTGCTCGGACAGCCTACGAGCAGTACTTC.

This rearrangement joins TRBV28 to TRBJ2-5, with D tentatively TRBD2 (6 bases). V gave up 4 bases and J gave up 0 bases, with 6 bases separating them. Looked up from germline, CDR1 is MDHEN and CDR2 is SYDVKM. This CDR3 spans 13 amino acids. CDR3 sequence: CASSWDYQETQYF. In nucleotides, the CDR3 is TGTGCCAGCAGTTGGGACTACCAAGAGACCCAGTACTTC.

V is TRBV19 and J is TRBJ1-4; 11 nucleotides line up with TRBD1. The CDR3 loop spans 15 amino acids. Germline CDR1 and CDR2: LNHDA and SQIVND (reference sequence). With 10 bases clipped from V and 7 bases from J, the junction kept 11 bases outside the gene matches. For the CDR3, the DNA is TGTGCCACACGCTCATTGGGACAGGGGGGTGAAAAACTGTTTTTT. Translation gives CATRSLGQGGEKLFF.

The sample holds one count of this clone. The chain carries TRBV28 and TRBJ2-1, with TRBD2 matching 9 bases. Germline V gene sequence: CDR1 MDHEN, CDR2 SYDVKM. Unmatched junction bases numbered 8, after V lost 1 base and J lost 4 bases. The CDR3 sequence is 17 residues long. The CDR3 coding sequence is TGTGCCAGCAGTTTATTATCACCGGGACTAGCTTACAATGAGCAGTTCTTC. This gives the protein CASSLLSPGLAYNEQFF.

The V call is TRBV28, the J call TRBJ2-7; maybe TRBD2 (5 bases). Trimming cost V 7 bases and J 7 bases, with 11 bases left between them. Germline values: CDR1 MDHEN, CDR2 SYDVKM. The CDR3 has 11 residues. The CDR3 reads CASTEGREQYF. Here the CDR3 DNA reads TGTGCCAGCACCGAGGGTCGGGAGCAGTACTTC. The whole variable domain, remainder taken from reference TRBV28 and TRBJ2-7, is DVKVTQSSRYLVKRTGEKVFLECVQDMDHENMFWYRQDPGLGLRLIYFSYDVKMKEKGDIPEGYSVSREKKERFSLILESASTNQTSMYLCASTEGREQYFGPGTRLTVT.

V is TRBV6-1 and J is TRBJ1-5, with 9 bases aligning to TRBD1. The ends lost 0 bases at V and 14 bases at J; junction bases unmatched: 17. CDR3 length: 17 residues. Germline V gives CDR1 MNHNS, CDR2 SASEGT. CDR3: CASSEAGLGTGYRFEHF. CDR3 DNA: TGTGCCAGCAGTGAAGCGGGCCTTGGGACAGGGTACCGTTTTGAGCATTTT.

The rearrangement joins TRBV5-4 to TRBJ2-5, with 7 bases aligning to TRBD1. The CDR3 length is 15 residues. Germline V lookup: CDR1 SGHNT, CDR2 YYREEE (reference sequence). The trim removed 3 bases at V and 4 bases at J, leaving 9 bases unmatched. This CDR3 is CASSSKQGSTETQYF. CDR3 DNA: TGTGCCAGCAGCTCCAAACAGGGGAGTACAGAGACCCAGTACTTC.

The chain employs TRBV5-1 and TRBJ1-1; weak D call: TRBD1 (5 bases). V lost 6 bases and J 6 bases, leaving 15 bases between the germline ends. CDR1 SGHRS and CDR2 YFSETQ come from the germline V gene. This CDR3 has 13 amino acids. CDR3 nucleotides: TGCGCCAGCAAATTATCCGGGGGTGCTGAAGCTTTCTTT. This codes for CASKLSGGAEAFF.

CDR3: CASSTGTGGEKLFF. The CDR3 coding sequence is TGTGCCAGCAGTACCGGGACAGGGGGTGAAAAACTGTTTTTT. V is TRBV9 and J is TRBJ1-4, with 11 bases aligning to TRBD1. This CDR3 has 14 residues. With V trimmed by 5 bases and J by 7 bases, 4 bases remained unmatched. Germline-derived CDR1 and CDR2 are SGDLS and YYNGEE.

The rearrangement uses TRBV7-6 and TRBJ2-5, with a weak D call TRBD2 (6 bases). The length of the CDR3 is 15 residues. The V end was cut by 1 base, the J end by 7 bases, with 16 bases between. Germline V CDR1 and CDR2: SGHVS, FNYEAQ. The CDR3 coding sequence is TGTGCCAGCAGCTTAGTATCCGCGGGACTGGGGACCCAGTACTTC. It is translated as CASSLVSAGLGTQYF.

The chain has TRBV18 and TRBJ2-2, with a possible D match to TRBD1 (6 bases). Germline assignment: CDR1 KGHSH and CDR2 LQKENI. Deletions cut 6 bases from V and 0 bases from J, with 14 bases between. The CDR3 runs 16 residues. The CDR3 protein is CASSPNQGSNTGELFF. The DNA of the CDR3 is TGTGCCAGCTCTCCAAACCAGGGGTCGAACACCGGGGAGCTGTTTTTT.

The chain recombines TRBV18 with TRBJ2-7; 12 bases fit TRBD1. The length of the CDR3 is 15 residues. CDR1 and CDR2 from the germline V gene are KGHSH and LQKENI. With 2 bases clipped from V and 7 bases from J, the junction kept 6 bases outside the gene matches. Here the CDR3 reads CASSPMGQGAWEQYF. DNA of the CDR3: TGTGCCAGCTCACCAATGGGACAGGGGGCATGGGAGCAGTACTTC. The complete variable domain, with remaining parts taken from reference TRBV18 and TRBJ2-7, reads NAGVMQNPRHLVRRRGQEARLRCSPMKGHSHVYWYRQLPEEGLKFMVYLQKENIIDESGMPKERFSAEFPKEGPSILRIQQVVRGDSAAYFCASSPMGQGAWEQYFGPGTRLTVT.